This T cell receptor beta chain was retrieved from a study of OX40 agonist ivuxolimab in advanced cancers. About the study: Age averaged around 60 years (range roughly 20 to 90), and less than 85% were male.

From germline, CDR1 is SGHVS and CDR2 FQNEAQ. V gave up 11 bases and J gave up 1 base, with 14 bases separating them. CDR3 size: 13 residues. Study-wide results and caveats: Low clonal expansion, among the lowest seen, marked partial responders at 0.1-3.0 mg/kg. CD4+ and CD8+ blood T cells expanded clonally by week 6 at 0.1 to 3.0 mg/kg. Expanded clones were, on average, more numerous in CD8+ T cells than in CD4+.

This clone was picked up one time. Its antigen is not known. Only in-frame clones appear in the TCRdb table, and some are missing; sequencing was by immunoSEQ multiplex PCR. The sample contains 43,000 or so clones, 88% of which appear only once. The chain carries TRBV7-8 and TRBJ1-1; D not certain. The receptor was derived from an adult with an advanced solid tumor such as melanoma, head and neck, liver or kidney cancer. Sequenced here: CD4+ or CD8+ T cells sorted from blood, sampled in a trial of the OX40 agonist ivuxolimab. CDR3 sequence: CAAAAGGNTEAFF. The CDR3 DNA reads as TGTGCCGCAGCCGCAGGAGGGAACACTGAAGCTTTCTTT.